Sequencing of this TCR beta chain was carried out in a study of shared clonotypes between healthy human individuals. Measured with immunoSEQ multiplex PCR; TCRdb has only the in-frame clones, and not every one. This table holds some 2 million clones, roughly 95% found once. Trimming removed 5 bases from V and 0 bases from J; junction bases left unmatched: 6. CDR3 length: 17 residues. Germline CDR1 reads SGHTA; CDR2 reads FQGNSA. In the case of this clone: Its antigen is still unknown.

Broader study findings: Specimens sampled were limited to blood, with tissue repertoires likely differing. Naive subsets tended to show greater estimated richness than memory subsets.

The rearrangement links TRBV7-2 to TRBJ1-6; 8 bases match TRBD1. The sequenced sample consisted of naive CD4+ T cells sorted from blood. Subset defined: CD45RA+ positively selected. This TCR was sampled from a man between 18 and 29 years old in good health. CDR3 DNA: TGTGCCAGCAGCGCAAGACAGGGGAGCTCCTATAATTCACCCCTCCACTTT. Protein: CASSARQGSSYNSPLHF.